These 6 T cell receptor beta chains came from one sample sequenced in a study of blood T cell repertoires in COVID-19 (dated by TCRdb to 2018 to 2020). The library relied on the immunoSEQ multiplex PCR assay. TCRdb re-hosts the immuneACCESS table, in-frame sequences only. Its copies lack some clones; in the studies checked, an unresolved V gene accounts for under half of them, and the cause for the rest is not known. The sample records 140,000 to 150,000 clones, about nine tenths of which are singletons. The top ten hold roughly 4% of the sample. The sample consisted of PBMCs or T cells enriched from blood (not recorded which). These receptors all come from a woman in her thirties or forties who had been exposed to COVID-19.

This rearrangement joins TRBV25-1 to TRBJ2-3; D perhaps matches TRBD2 (5 bases). V was pared by 7 bases and J by 0 bases, with 11 bases between. The germline gives CDR1 MGHDK, CDR2 SYGVNS. This CDR3 spans 14 amino acids. The CDR3, as DNA: TGTGCCAGCACCCCTCGGGGTAGCACAGATACGCAGTATTTT. Protein sequence: CASTPRGSTDTQYF.

In nucleotides, the CDR3 is TGCGCCAGCAGCCACTTCGGGGGGAACACTGAAGCTTTCTTT. This encodes CASSHFGGNTEAFF. The gene calls are TRBV4-1 and TRBJ1-1; D possibly corresponds to TRBD1 (5 bases). The V gene lost 3 bases and the J gene lost 1 base, with 9 bases spanning the gap. The V gene's germline CDR1 is MGHRA and CDR2 YSYEKL. This CDR3 is 14 amino acids long.

The V gene is TRBV5-4, the J gene TRBJ2-2; a weak D match, TRBD2 (6 bases). Germline lookup yields CDR1 SGHNT and CDR2 YYREEE (reference sequence). This CDR3 is built from 15 residues. Trimming stripped 4 bases from V and 7 bases from J, with 17 bases between. The CDR3 DNA sequence: TGTGCCAGCAGCCACCCTTTGGGGGGAAACGGGGAGCTGTTTTTT. This codes for CASSHPLGGNGELFF.

The genes are TRBV27 and TRBJ1-6; D gene unclear. Germline V gene lookup returns CDR1 MNHEY and CDR2 SMNVEV (reference sequence). This CDR3 is built from 15 residues. Between the trimmed V and J ends, which lost 3 bases and 7 bases, there was a span of 13 bases. In DNA, the CDR3 is TGTGCCAGCAGTTTGTGGCAGACGGGGAATTCACCCCTCCACTTT. This translates into CASSLWQTGNSPLHF.

Remarks on this clone: Other nucleotide sequences from this sample produce the same CDR3. This chain joins TRBV3-1 (or the pseudogene TRBV3-2) and TRBJ1-1; TRBD1 matches at 11 bases. Germline assignment: CDR1 LGHDT and CDR2 YNNKEL (reference sequence). J was trimmed by 3 bases and V by 4 bases; bases with no gene match: 4. The CDR3 covers 15 residues. The CDR3 here is CASSPGTGGDTEAFF. The DNA for the CDR3 is TGTGCCAGCAGCCCCGGGACAGGGGGGGACACTGAAGCTTTCTTT.

V usage is TRBV11-2 and J usage is TRBJ1-3, with no clear D. This CDR3 is built from 15 residues. CDR1 SGHAT and CDR2 FQNNGV come from the germline V gene. V lost 0 bases and J lost 0, with 6 bases in between. The CDR3 is CASSLDHGSGNTIYF. The CDR3 nucleotides are TGTGCCAGCAGCTTAGACCACGGCTCTGGAAACACCATATATTTT.